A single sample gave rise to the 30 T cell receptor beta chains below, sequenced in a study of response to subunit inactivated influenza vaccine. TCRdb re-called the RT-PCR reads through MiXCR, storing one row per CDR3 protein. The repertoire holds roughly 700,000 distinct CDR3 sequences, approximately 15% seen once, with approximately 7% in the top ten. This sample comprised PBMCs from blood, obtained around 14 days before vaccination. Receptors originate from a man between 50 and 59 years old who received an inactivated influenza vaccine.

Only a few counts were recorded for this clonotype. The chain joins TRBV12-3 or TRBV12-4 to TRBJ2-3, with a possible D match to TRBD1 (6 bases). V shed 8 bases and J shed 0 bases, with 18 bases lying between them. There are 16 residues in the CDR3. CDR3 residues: CASSPGGGDSTDTQYF. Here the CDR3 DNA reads TGTGCCAGCTCTCCTGGGGGCGGAGATAGCACAGATACGCAGTATTTT.

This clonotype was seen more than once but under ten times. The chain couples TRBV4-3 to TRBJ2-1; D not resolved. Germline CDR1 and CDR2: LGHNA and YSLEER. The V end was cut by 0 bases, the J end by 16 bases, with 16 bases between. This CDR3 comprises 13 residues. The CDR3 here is CASSQETAKSQFF. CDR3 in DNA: TGCGCCAGCAGCCAAGAAACTGCGAAAAGTCAATTCTTC.

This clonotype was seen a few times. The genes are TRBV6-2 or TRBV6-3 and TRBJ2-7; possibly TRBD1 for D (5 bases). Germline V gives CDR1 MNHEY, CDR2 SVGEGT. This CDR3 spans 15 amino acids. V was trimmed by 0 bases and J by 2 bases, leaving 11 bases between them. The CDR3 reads CASSYSIWTTYEQYF. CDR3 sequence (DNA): TGTGCCAGCAGTTACTCGATTTGGACAACCTACGAGCAGTACTTC.

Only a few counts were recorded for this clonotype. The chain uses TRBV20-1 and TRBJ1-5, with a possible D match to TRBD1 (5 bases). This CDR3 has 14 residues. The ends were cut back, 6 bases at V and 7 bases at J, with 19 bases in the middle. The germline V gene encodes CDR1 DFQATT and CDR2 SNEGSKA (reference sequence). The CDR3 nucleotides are TGCAGTGCCACCAGAGAGGGGTCCAGGCAGCCCCAGCATTTT. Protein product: CSATREGSRQPQHF.

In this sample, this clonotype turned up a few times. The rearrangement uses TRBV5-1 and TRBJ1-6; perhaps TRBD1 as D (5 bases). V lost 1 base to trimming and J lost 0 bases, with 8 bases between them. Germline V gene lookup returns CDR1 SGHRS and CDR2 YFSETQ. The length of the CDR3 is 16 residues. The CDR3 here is CASSLPGGSYNSPLHF. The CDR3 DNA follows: TGCGCCAGCAGCTTGCCGGGGGGCTCCTATAATTCACCCCTCCACTTT.

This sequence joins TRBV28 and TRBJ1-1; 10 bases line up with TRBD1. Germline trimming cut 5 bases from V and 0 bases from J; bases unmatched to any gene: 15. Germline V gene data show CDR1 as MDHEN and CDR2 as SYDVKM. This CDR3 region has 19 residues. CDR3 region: CASSTRSDRGPILNTEAFF. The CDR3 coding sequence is TGTGCCAGCAGTACCCGGAGCGACAGGGGGCCGATACTGAACACTGAAGCTTTCTTT.

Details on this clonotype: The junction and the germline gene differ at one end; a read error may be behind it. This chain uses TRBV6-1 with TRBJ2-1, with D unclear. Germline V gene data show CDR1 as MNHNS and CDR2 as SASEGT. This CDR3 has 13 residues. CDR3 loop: CASTFTRDNEQCF. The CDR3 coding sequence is TGTGCCAGCACATTTACCCGAGACAATGAGCAGTGCTTC.

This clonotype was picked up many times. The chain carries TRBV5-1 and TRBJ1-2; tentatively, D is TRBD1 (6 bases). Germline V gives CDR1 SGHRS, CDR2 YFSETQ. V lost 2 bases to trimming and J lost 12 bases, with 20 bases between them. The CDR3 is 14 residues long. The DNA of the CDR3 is TGCGCCAGCAGCTTATCACTCAGGGGAGAAAGAGACACCTTC. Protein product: CASSLSLRGERDTF. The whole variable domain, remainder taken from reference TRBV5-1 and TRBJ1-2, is KAGVTQTPRYLIKTRGQQVTLSCSPISGHRSVSWYQQTPGQGLQFLFEYFSETQRNKGNFPGRFSGRQFSNSRSEMNVSTLELGDSALYLCASSLSLRGERDTFGSGTRLTVV.

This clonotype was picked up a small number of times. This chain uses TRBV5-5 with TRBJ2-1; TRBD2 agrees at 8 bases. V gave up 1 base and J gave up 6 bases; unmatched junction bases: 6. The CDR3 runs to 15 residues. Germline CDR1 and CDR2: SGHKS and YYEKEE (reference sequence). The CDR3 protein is CASSLWLAGFNEQFF. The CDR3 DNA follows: TGTGCCAGCAGCTTGTGGCTAGCGGGCTTCAATGAGCAGTTCTTC.

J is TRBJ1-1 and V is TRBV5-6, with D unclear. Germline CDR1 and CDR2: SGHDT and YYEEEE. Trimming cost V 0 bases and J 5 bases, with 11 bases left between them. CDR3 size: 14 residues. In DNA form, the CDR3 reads TGTGCCAGCAGCTTGGCGGCAGAGAGGACTGAAGCTTTCTTT. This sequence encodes CASSLAAERTEAFF.

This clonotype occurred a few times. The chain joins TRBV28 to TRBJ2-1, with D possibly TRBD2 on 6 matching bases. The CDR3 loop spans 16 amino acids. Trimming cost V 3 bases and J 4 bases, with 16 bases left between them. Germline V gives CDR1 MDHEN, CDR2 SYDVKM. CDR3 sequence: CASSLLRDSSYNEQFF. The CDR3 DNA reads TGTGCCAGCAGTTTGCTCCGGGACTCCTCTTACAATGAGCAGTTCTTC.

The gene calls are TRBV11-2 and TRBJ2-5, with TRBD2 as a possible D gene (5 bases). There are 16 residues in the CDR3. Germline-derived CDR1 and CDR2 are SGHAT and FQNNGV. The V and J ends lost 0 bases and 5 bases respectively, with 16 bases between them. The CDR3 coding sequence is TGTGCCAGCAGCTTAGATCGCGGTGGTAGCGTTGAGACCCAGTACTTC. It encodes CASSLDRGGSVETQYF.

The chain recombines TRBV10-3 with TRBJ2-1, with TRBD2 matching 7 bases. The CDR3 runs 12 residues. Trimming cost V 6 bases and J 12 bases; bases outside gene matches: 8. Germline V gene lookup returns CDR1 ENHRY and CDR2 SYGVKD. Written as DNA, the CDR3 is TGTGCCATCAGCGAGGGACTATCCTCGCAGTTCTTC. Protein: CAISEGLSSQFF.

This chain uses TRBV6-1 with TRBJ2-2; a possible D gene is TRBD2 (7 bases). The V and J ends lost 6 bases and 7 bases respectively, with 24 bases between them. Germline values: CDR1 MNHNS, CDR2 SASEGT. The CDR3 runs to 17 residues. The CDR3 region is CASSSRGGGSFYGELFF. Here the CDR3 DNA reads TGTGCCAGCAGCTCCCGCGGGGGCGGGAGCTTTTACGGGGAGCTGTTTTTT.

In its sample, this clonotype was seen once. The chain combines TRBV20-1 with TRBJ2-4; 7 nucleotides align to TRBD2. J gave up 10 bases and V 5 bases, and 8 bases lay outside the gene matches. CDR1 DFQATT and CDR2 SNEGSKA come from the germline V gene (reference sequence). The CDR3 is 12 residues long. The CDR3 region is CSALAGGMIQYF. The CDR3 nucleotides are TGCAGTGCTTTAGCGGGTGGGATGATTCAGTACTTC.

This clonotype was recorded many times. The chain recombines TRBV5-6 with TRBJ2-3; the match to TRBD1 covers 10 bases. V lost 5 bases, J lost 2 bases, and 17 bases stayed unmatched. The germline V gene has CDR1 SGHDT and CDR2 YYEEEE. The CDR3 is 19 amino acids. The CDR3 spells CASSSRPGQGIVFTDTQYF. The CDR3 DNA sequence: TGTGCCAGCAGTTCACGACCGGGACAGGGGATTGTATTCACAGATACGCAGTATTTT.

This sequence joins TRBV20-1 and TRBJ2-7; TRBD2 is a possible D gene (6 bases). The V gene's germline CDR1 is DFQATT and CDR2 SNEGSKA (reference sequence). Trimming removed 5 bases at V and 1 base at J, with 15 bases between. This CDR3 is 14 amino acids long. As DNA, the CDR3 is TGCAGTGCTGGTCCCGGGACTGCTTCCTACGAGCAGTACTTC. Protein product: CSAGPGTASYEQYF.

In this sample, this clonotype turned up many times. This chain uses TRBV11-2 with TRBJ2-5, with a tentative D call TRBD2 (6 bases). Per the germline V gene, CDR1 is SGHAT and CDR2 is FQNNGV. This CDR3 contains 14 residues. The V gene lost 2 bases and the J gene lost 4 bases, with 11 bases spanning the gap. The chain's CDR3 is CASSLLRGGETQYF. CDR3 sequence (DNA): TGTGCCAGCAGCTTATTACGGGGAGGAGAGACCCAGTACTTC.

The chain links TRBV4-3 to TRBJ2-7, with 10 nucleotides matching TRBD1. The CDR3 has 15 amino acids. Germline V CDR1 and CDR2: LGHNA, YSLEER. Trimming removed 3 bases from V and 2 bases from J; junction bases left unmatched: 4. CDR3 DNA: TGCGCCAGCAGCCAGAAAGGGACAGGGGCCTACGAGCAGTACTTC. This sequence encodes CASSQKGTGAYEQYF.

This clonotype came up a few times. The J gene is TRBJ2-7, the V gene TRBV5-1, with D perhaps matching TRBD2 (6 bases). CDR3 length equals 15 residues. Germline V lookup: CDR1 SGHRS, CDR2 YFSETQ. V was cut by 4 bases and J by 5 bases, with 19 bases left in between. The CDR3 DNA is TGCGCCAGCAGCCACCTGGGACGGGACTCGGACGAGCAGTACTTC. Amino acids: CASSHLGRDSDEQYF. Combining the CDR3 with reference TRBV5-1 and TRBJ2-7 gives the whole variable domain KAGVTQTPRYLIKTRGQQVTLSCSPISGHRSVSWYQQTPGQGLQFLFEYFSETQRNKGNFPGRFSGRQFSNSRSEMNVSTLELGDSALYLCASSHLGRDSDEQYFGPGTRLTVT.

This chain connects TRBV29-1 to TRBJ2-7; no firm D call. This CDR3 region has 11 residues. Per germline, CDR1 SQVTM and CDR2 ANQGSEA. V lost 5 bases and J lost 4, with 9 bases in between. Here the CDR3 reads CSVTLSYEQYF. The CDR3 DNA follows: TGCAGCGTTACGCTGTCGTACGAGCAGTACTTC.

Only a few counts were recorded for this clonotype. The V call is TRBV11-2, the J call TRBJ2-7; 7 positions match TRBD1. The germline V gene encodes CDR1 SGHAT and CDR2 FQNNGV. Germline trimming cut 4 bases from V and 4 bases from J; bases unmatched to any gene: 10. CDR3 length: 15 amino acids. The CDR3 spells CASSSLTGTLYEQYF. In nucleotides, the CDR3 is TGTGCCAGCAGCTCCTTGACAGGGACCTTATACGAGCAGTACTTC.

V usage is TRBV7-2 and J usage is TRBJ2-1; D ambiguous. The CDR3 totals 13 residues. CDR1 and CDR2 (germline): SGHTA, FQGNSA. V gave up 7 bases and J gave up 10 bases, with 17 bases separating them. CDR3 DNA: TGTGCCAGCACCAACCCCAGCTCGGTCGAGCAGTTCTTC. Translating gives CASTNPSSVEQFF.

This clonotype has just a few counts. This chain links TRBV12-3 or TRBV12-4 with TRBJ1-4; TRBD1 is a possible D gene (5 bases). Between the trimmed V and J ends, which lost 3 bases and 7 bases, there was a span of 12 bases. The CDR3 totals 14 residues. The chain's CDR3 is CASSFWGGAEKLFF. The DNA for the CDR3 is TGTGCCAGCAGTTTTTGGGGGGGTGCTGAAAAACTGTTTTTT.

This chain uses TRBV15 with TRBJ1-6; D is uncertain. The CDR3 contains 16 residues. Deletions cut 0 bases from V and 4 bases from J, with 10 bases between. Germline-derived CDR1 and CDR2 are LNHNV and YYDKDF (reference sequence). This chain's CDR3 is CATSRELEIYNSPLHF. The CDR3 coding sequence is TGTGCCACCAGCAGAGAACTGGAAATTTATAATTCACCCCTCCACTTT.

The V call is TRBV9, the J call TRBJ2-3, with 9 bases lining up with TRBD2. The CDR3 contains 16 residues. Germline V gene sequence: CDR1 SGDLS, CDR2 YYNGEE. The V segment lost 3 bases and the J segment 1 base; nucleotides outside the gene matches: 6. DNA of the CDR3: TGTGCCAGCAGCGCAACACGACTAGCGGGCACAGATACGCAGTATTTT. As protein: CASSATRLAGTDTQYF.

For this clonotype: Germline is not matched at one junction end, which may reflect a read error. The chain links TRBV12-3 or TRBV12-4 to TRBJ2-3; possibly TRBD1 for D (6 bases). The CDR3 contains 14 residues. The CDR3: CASSQGHNTDTRYF. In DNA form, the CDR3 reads TGTGCCAGCAGTCAGGGACATAACACAGATACGCGGTATTTT.

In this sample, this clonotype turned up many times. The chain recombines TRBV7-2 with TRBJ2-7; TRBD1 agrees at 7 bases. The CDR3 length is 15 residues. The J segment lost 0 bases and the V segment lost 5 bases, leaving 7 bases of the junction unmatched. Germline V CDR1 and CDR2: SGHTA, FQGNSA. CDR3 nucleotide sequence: TGTGCCAGCAGCGTCCAGGGACAGAACTCCTACGAGCAGTACTTC. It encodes CASSVQGQNSYEQYF.

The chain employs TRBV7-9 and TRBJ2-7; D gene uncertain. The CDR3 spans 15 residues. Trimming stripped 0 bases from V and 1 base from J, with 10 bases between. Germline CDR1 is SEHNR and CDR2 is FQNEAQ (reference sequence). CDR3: CASSLAGQVSYEQYF. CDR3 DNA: TGTGCCAGCAGCTTAGCTGGGCAGGTATCCTACGAGCAGTACTTC.

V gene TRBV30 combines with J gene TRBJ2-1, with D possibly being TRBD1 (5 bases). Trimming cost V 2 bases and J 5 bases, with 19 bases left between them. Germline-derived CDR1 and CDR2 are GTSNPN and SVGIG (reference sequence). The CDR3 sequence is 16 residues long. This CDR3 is CAWSPRVRVVDNEQFF. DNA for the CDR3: TGTGCCTGGAGTCCACGGGTCAGGGTGGTGGACAATGAGCAGTTCTTC.